These 5 T cell receptor beta chains share one sample of origin, sequenced in a study of T cell responses to AZD1222 COVID-19 vaccine. Profiled with immunoSEQ multiplex PCR; TCRdb holds only in-frame clones, not every one. The repertoire has 100,000 to 140,000 clones, 75% to 95% of them found once; the top ten carry about 6.6%. The source was peripheral blood, collected 28 days after the second AZD1222 dose. These TCRs come from an adult who received the AZD1222 COVID-19 vaccine.

This chain connects TRBV18 to TRBJ1-2; 7 nucleotides align to TRBD1. CDR1 KGHSH and CDR2 LQKENI come from the germline V gene. V shed 0 bases and J 4 bases; nucleotides not matched to a gene: 8. The CDR3 totals 16 residues. The CDR3 bases are TGTGCCAGCTCACCACCCGGACAGGCCTCTAGCTATGGCTACACCTTC. Its protein is CASSPPGQASSYGYTF.

The chain uses TRBV11-3 and TRBJ2-2, with a tentative D call TRBD2 (5 bases). Trimming stripped 0 bases from V and 3 bases from J, with 14 bases between. The CDR3 extends over 17 amino acids. The germline V gene has CDR1 SGHNT and CDR2 YENEEA. The CDR3 sequence: CASSLDRGGTYTGELFF. Written as DNA, the CDR3 is TGTGCCAGCAGCTTAGATCGTGGAGGCACTTACACCGGGGAGCTGTTTTTT.

This rearrangement joins TRBV11-2 to TRBJ1-6; 8 bases agree with TRBD1. The V gene end was trimmed by 4 bases and the J gene end by 7 bases; junction bases not matched to a gene: 12. CDR1 is SGHAT, CDR2 FQNNGV, per germline. The CDR3 sequence is 17 residues long. In DNA form, the CDR3 reads TGTGCCAGCAGCTCACTTGACAGGGGCTATTACAATTCACCCCTCCACTTT. The encoded protein is CASSSLDRGYYNSPLHF.

The rearrangement uses TRBV5-6 and TRBJ1-5; D call uncertain. V was shortened by 3 bases and J by 5 bases, with 15 bases between the two germline ends. This CDR3 has 15 amino acids. CDR1 is SGHDT and CDR2 is YYEEEE in the germline V gene. CDR3: CASSYGRGGDQPQHF. The CDR3 DNA reads as TGTGCCAGCAGCTACGGACGGGGAGGTGATCAGCCCCAGCATTTT.

The rearrangement joins TRBV7-8 to TRBJ1-1, with 8 positions matching TRBD1. J gave up 0 bases and V 4 bases, and 7 bases lay outside the gene matches. CDR3 length equals 16 residues. The germline CDR1 and CDR2 sequences are SGHVS and FQNEAQ. The CDR3 nucleotides are TGTGCCAGCAGCTCAAACAGGGGGTCGATGAACACTGAAGCTTTCTTT. Its protein product is CASSSNRGSMNTEAFF.